The present entry profiles one T cell receptor beta chain with its context. Its antigen remains unidentified. Study observations and caveats: Tumor memory CD4+ T cell TCR gene usage clustered with blood and lymph node memory CD4+ cells and lymph node naive CD4+ cells.

Full-length variable regions came from constant-region reverse primers plus semi-nested Nested Universal Primer A PCR. Using its own MiXCR run on the 5' RACE reads, TCRdb lists one record per CDR3 protein. The sample lists 8,500 to 9,000 distinct CDR3 sequences, 27% occurring once. The trim removed 6 bases at V and 0 bases at J, leaving 4 bases unmatched. The CDR3 loop spans 15 amino acids. The chain recombines TRBV12-3 or TRBV12-4 with TRBJ1-5; TRBD1 matches 8 bases. The receptor was isolated from a female donor with breast cancer. The sample taken for sequencing was naive CD4+ T cells sorted from a lymph node. Documented subset: naive CD4+ T cells, CD4+CD45RA+CD25-. The CDR3 sequence: CASSRTGNSNQPQHF. The DNA for the CDR3 is TGTGCCAGCAGCCGGACAGGGAATAGCAATCAGCCCCAGCATTTT.